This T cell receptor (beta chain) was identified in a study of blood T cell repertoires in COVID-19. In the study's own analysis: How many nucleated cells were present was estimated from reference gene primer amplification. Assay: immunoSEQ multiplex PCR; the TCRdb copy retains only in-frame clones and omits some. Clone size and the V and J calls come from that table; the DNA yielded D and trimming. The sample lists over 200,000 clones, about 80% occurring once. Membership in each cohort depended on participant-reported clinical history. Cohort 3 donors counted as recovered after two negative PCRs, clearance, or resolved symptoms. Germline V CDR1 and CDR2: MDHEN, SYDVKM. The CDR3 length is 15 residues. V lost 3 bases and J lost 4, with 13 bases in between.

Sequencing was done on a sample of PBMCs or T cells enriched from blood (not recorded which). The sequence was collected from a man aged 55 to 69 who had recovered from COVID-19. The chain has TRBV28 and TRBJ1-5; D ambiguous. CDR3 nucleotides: TGTGCCAGCAGTTTGCCCAAGCTAGGAAATCAGCCCCAGCATTTT. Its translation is CASSLPKLGNQPQHF.